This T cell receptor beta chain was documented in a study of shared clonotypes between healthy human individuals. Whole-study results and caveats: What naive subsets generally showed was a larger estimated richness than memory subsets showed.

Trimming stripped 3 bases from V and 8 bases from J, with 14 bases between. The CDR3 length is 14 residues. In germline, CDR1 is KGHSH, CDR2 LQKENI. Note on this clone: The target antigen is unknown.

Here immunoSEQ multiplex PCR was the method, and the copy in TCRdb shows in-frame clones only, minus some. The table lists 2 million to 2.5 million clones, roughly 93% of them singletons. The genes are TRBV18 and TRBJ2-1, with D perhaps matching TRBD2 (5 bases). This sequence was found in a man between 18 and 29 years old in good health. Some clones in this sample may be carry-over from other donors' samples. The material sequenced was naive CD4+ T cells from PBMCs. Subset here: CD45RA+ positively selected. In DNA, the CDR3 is TGTGCCAGCTCACCGCTGAGGAGCGGCGATGAGCAGTTCTTC. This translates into CASSPLRSGDEQFF.